This passage covers 7 T cell receptor beta chains from one sample sequenced in a study of blood T cell repertoires in COVID-19. Some clones are missing from TCRdb's copy, which holds only in-frame ones; the method was immunoSEQ multiplex PCR. The data show some 67,000 clones, over 75% seen once. Sequenced sample: peripheral blood. The receptor source for this set is a woman between 55 and 75 years old with acute or convalescent COVID-19.

This rearrangement joins TRBV2 to TRBJ2-5; TRBD1 aligns across 8 bases. Germline V gene sequence: CDR1 SNHLY, CDR2 FYNNEI. The CDR3 is made up of 13 amino acids. CDR3 sequence (DNA): TGTGCAAACAGCCGACAGGGGCAAGAGACCCAGTACTTC. Encoded protein: CANSRQGQETQYF.

J is TRBJ2-3 and V is TRBV5-1; 7 bases match TRBD1. The ends lost 7 bases at V and 4 bases at J; junction bases unmatched: 6. The CDR3 sequence is 13 residues long. The germline V gene has CDR1 SGHRS and CDR2 YFSETQ. CDR3 nucleotide sequence: TGCGCCAGCCGGGAAACAGGGGCAGATACGCAGTATTTT. Encoded protein: CASRETGADTQYF.

This chain connects TRBV6-2 or TRBV6-3 to TRBJ2-5, with TRBD1 matching over 7 bases. The ends lost 6 bases at V and 5 bases at J; junction bases unmatched: 15. Germline CDR1 and CDR2: MNHEY and SVGEGT. There are 16 residues in the CDR3. CDR3 protein: CASSSLNRGSGETQYF. The CDR3 coding sequence is TGTGCCAGCAGCTCCCTAAACAGGGGATCCGGGGAGACCCAGTACTTC.

This chain uses TRBV10-3 with TRBJ1-2, with 7 bases fitting TRBD1. CDR1 ENHRY and CDR2 SYGVKD come from the germline V gene. V trimming: 7 bases; J trimming: 6 bases; junction bases outside the gene matches: 11. CDR3 size: 14 residues. The CDR3 nucleotides are TGTGCCATCACTCGGGACAGCCAATGGGATGGCTACACCTTC. This encodes CAITRDSQWDGYTF.

The rearrangement uses TRBV6-5 and TRBJ2-5, with 7 bases lining up with TRBD1. Trimming removed 8 bases from V and 4 bases from J; junction bases left unmatched: 4. This CDR3 contains 12 residues. Germline lookup yields CDR1 MNHEY and CDR2 SVGAGI. CDR3 sequence reads: CASGYRGETQYF. The DNA for the CDR3 is TGTGCCAGCGGCTACAGGGGAGAGACCCAGTACTTC.

V gene TRBV6-2 or TRBV6-3 combines with J gene TRBJ2-1, with 11 bases fitting TRBD1. There are 13 residues in the CDR3. V trimming: 6 bases; J trimming: 7 bases; junction bases outside the gene matches: 2. The germline V gene has CDR1 MNHEY and CDR2 SVGEGT. The CDR3 DNA follows: TGTGCCAGCAGCCGGGACAGGGGGAATGAGCAGTTCTTC. Translation: CASSRDRGNEQFF.

This clone was detected a few times. The rearrangement uses TRBV12-3 or TRBV12-4 and TRBJ1-1; 8 bases are shared with TRBD1. J gave up 4 bases and V 8 bases, and 6 bases lay outside the gene matches. This CDR3 is built from 13 residues. The CDR3 protein is CASRTGFGTEAFF. CDR3 sequence (DNA): TGTGCCAGCCGGACAGGGTTTGGCACTGAAGCTTTCTTT.